This TCR beta chain was documented in a study of blood T cells in healthy people across ages. Through a sample-barcoded 5' primer and a J-beta primer mix, a second PCR was run for roughly 7 to 12 cycles. Tagging of each cDNA molecule was performed by a template-switch adaptor with 12 random nucleotides. TCRdb ran MiXCR on the 5' RACE reads and lists one entry per CDR3 protein. The sample has some 760,000 distinct CDR3 sequences; 25% are singletons. V was pared by 5 bases and J by 1 base, with 8 bases between. The germline V gene has CDR1 MDHEN and CDR2 SYDVKM. The CDR3 is made up of 13 amino acids. The same sample was also studied in work on T cells of mothers and their children. That source adds: Overlap in related mother-child pairs always slightly exceeded unrelated pairs, never significantly.

The sequence was obtained from a boy between 10 and 17 years old in good health. V is TRBV28 and J is TRBJ1-1; D uncertain. Material: blood. The CDR3 DNA reads as TGTGCCAGCAGTAAGGTGTGGAACACTGAAGCTTTCTTT. This sequence encodes CASSKVWNTEAFF. The entire variable domain, with the rest obtained from reference TRBV28 and TRBJ1-1, is as follows: DVKVTQSSRYLVKRTGEKVFLECVQDMDHENMFWYRQDPGLGLRLIYFSYDVKMKEKGDIPEGYSVSREKKERFSLILESASTNQTSMYLCASSKVWNTEAFFGQGTRLTVV.